A selection of T cell receptor beta chains follows, all from one sample in a study of beta chain features in type 1 diabetes. Some clones are missing from TCRdb's copy, which holds only in-frame ones; the method was immunoSEQ multiplex PCR. Altogether some 900,000 clones are present, roughly a sixth being singletons, with the ten largest covering about 0.02%. Sample: naive CD4+ T cells from blood. Receptors originate from a woman younger than 30 in good health. Each CDR3 is given with its conserved first and last residue. The D gene is left open where the match is weak. Size is stated for part of the rows, as once, few or many counts, or as a class when the clone is expanded.

CDR3aa: CASSKVSGRGEQFF
CDR3nt: TGTGCCAGCAGCAAAGTGAGCGGGAGAGGGGAGCAGTTCTTC
d_gene: NA
j_gene: TRBJ2-1
v_gene: TRBV21-1
abundance: many

CDR3aa: CASSYSTGYGPQHF
CDR3nt: TGTGCCAGCAGTTACTCCACAGGGTACGGGCCCCAGCATTTT
d_gene: NA
j_gene: TRBJ1-5
v_gene: TRBV6-5
abundance: few

CDR3aa: CASSGLAGVETQYF
CDR3nt: TGTGCCAGCAGCGGACTAGCGGGAGTTGAGACCCAGTACTTC
d_gene: TRBD2
j_gene: TRBJ2-5
v_gene: TRBV6-6
abundance: few

CDR3aa: CASSISRGGAGDTDTQYF
CDR3nt: TGTGCCAGTAGTATATCCCGGGGTGGAGCGGGCGACACAGATACGCAGTATTTT
d_gene: NA
j_gene: TRBJ2-3
v_gene: TRBV19
abundance: few

CDR3aa: CSATTGTEAFF
CDR3nt: TGCAGTGCTACGACAGGAACTGAAGCTTTCTTT
d_gene: NA
j_gene: TRBJ1-1
v_gene: TRBV20-1
abundance: NA

CDR3aa: CASSSGGTGRYEQFF
CDR3nt: TGTGCCAGCAGTTCAGGCGGGACGGGACGGTATGAGCAGTTCTTC
d_gene: NA
j_gene: TRBJ2-1
v_gene: TRBV28
abundance: NA

CDR3aa: CASSQGLAVLRGSETQYF
CDR3nt: TGTGCCAGCAGCCAGGGACTAGCGGTACTGAGGGGTTCGGAGACCCAGTACTTC
d_gene: TRBD2
j_gene: TRBJ2-5
v_gene: TRBV5-4
abundance: few

CDR3aa: CASSLLDRKEGYTF
CDR3nt: TGCGCCAGCAGCCTATTAGACAGGAAAGAGGGCTACACCTTC
d_gene: NA
j_gene: TRBJ1-2
v_gene: TRBV5-1
abundance: NA

CDR3aa: CASSLIGTSTDTQYF
CDR3nt: TGTGCCAGCAGCTTAATCGGGACTAGCACAGATACGCAGTATTTT
d_gene: NA
j_gene: TRBJ2-3
v_gene: TRBV25-1
abundance: few

CDR3aa: CASSENEQFF
CDR3nt: TGTGCCAGCAGTGAGAATGAGCAGTTCTTC
d_gene: NA
j_gene: TRBJ2-1
v_gene: TRBV6-1
abundance: few

CDR3aa: CAIKDRRGGETEAFF
CDR3nt: TGTGCCATCAAGGACCGCAGGGGCGGGGAAACTGAAGCTTTCTTT
d_gene: NA
j_gene: TRBJ1-1
v_gene: TRBV10-3
abundance: NA

CDR3aa: CASSLQRWNYNEQFF
CDR3nt: TGTGCCAGCAGTTTACAGCGGTGGAACTACAATGAGCAGTTCTTC
d_gene: NA
j_gene: TRBJ2-1
v_gene: TRBV27
abundance: NA

CDR3aa: CASSLAETQPQHF
CDR3nt: TGTGCCAGCAGCTTAGCAGAGACTCAGCCCCAGCATTTT
d_gene: NA
j_gene: TRBJ1-5
v_gene: TRBV7-2
abundance: few

CDR3aa: CASRDRFYSNQPQHF
CDR3nt: TGTGCCAGCAGAGACAGGTTTTATAGCAATCAGCCCCAGCATTTT
d_gene: NA
j_gene: TRBJ1-5
v_gene: TRBV6-5
abundance: NA

CDR3aa: CRALQGNEQFF
CDR3nt: TGCAGAGCCCTACAGGGAAATGAGCAGTTCTTC
d_gene: NA
j_gene: TRBJ2-1
v_gene: TRBV20-1
abundance: few

CDR3aa: CASSASGTSGYNEQFF
CDR3nt: TGCGCCAGCAGCGCCTCCGGGACTAGCGGCTACAATGAGCAGTTCTTC
d_gene: TRBD2
j_gene: TRBJ2-1
v_gene: TRBV5-1
abundance: few

CDR3aa: CASTPGLTHRNTGELFF
CDR3nt: TGTGCCAGCACCCCGGGACTAACCCATCGTAACACCGGGGAGCTGTTTTTT
d_gene: TRBD2
j_gene: TRBJ2-2
v_gene: TRBV11-2
abundance: NA

CDR3aa: CASRGTRNTDTQYF
CDR3nt: TGTGCCAGCAGGGGGACTAGAAACACAGATACGCAGTATTTT
d_gene: TRBD2
j_gene: TRBJ2-3
v_gene: TRBV27
abundance: NA

CDR3aa: CASSRLAGGAYGTDTQYF
CDR3nt: TGTGCCAGCAGCAGACTAGCGGGAGGTGCCTATGGCACAGATACGCAGTATTTT
d_gene: TRBD2
j_gene: TRBJ2-3
v_gene: TRBV7-9
abundance: few

CDR3aa: CASSRTIPTYNEQFF
CDR3nt: TGTGCCAGCAGTCGGACTATCCCGACCTACAATGAGCAGTTCTTC
d_gene: NA
j_gene: TRBJ2-1
v_gene: TRBV25-1
abundance: few

CDR3aa: CASSMTGEVNQPQHF
CDR3nt: TGTGCCAGCAGTATGACAGGGGAAGTAAATCAGCCCCAGCATTTT
d_gene: TRBD1
j_gene: TRBJ1-5
v_gene: TRBV28
abundance: NA

CDR3aa: CASSQLRRETQYF
CDR3nt: TGCGCCAGCAGCCAATTACGTAGGGAGACCCAGTACTTC
d_gene: NA
j_gene: TRBJ2-5
v_gene: TRBV4-1
abundance: NA

CDR3aa: CASSRGLAEDTGELFF
CDR3nt: TGTGCCAGCAGCCGGGGACTAGCGGAGGACACCGGGGAGCTGTTTTTT
d_gene: TRBD2
j_gene: TRBJ2-2
v_gene: TRBV14
abundance: NA

CDR3aa: CASSEVRGLEQFF
CDR3nt: TGTGCCAGCAGTGAAGTCCGGGGGCTAGAGCAGTTCTTC
d_gene: NA
j_gene: TRBJ2-1
v_gene: TRBV2
abundance: NA

CDR3aa: CASSQDGGSSDYGYTF
CDR3nt: TGTGCCAGCAGCCAAGATGGGGGGTCGTCTGACTATGGCTACACCTTC
d_gene: NA
j_gene: TRBJ1-2
v_gene: TRBV4-2
abundance: NA

CDR3aa: CASSLSGVGAGVVFF
CDR3nt: TGTGCCAGCAGTTTATCGGGTGTGGGAGCGGGAGTTGTGTTCTTC
d_gene: TRBD2
j_gene: TRBJ2-1
v_gene: TRBV27
abundance: few

CDR3aa: CASSQEKTGRGDYGYTF
CDR3nt: TGTGCCAGCAGCCAAGAAAAAACAGGGAGGGGTGACTATGGCTACACCTTC
d_gene: NA
j_gene: TRBJ1-2
v_gene: TRBV4-2
abundance: few

CDR3aa: CASSYRLAGQPSYNEQFF
CDR3nt: TGTGCCAGCAGCTACCGACTAGCGGGACAGCCAAGTTACAATGAGCAGTTCTTC
d_gene: TRBD2
j_gene: TRBJ2-1
v_gene: TRBV5-5
abundance: few

CDR3aa: CASSYSRGTGANVLTF
CDR3nt: TGTGCCAGCAGTTACTCAAGGGGGACTGGGGCCAACGTCCTGACTTTC
d_gene: NA
j_gene: TRBJ2-6
v_gene: TRBV6-6
abundance: NA

CDR3aa: CASSHGQNYEQYF
CDR3nt: TGCGCCAGCAGCCACGGACAGAACTACGAGCAGTACTTC
d_gene: NA
j_gene: TRBJ2-7
v_gene: TRBV4-3
abundance: NA

CDR3aa: CASSWLQRTDTQYF
CDR3nt: TGTGCCAGCAGCTGGTTACAGCGCACAGATACGCAGTATTTT
d_gene: NA
j_gene: TRBJ2-3
v_gene: TRBV5-4
abundance: NA

CDR3aa: CASSPWGSHEQFF
CDR3nt: TGTGCCAGCTCACCTTGGGGCTCTCATGAGCAGTTCTTC
d_gene: NA
j_gene: TRBJ2-1
v_gene: TRBV18
abundance: NA

CDR3aa: CASSQTRGVEQYF
CDR3nt: TGTGCCAGCAGCCAAACCAGGGGAGTCGAGCAGTACTTC
d_gene: NA
j_gene: TRBJ2-7
v_gene: TRBV5-4
abundance: few

CDR3aa: CASSLQPGINQPQHF
CDR3nt: TGTGCCAGCAGCCTCCAACCGGGGATAAATCAGCCCCAGCATTTT
d_gene: NA
j_gene: TRBJ1-5
v_gene: TRBV7-2
abundance: NA

CDR3aa: CASSEPAGGVYEQYF
CDR3nt: TGTGCCAGCAGTGAGCCCGCAGGGGGCGTCTACGAGCAGTACTTC
d_gene: TRBD1
j_gene: TRBJ2-7
v_gene: TRBV25-1
abundance: NA

CDR3aa: CASSHPGLAGNEQFF
CDR3nt: TGCGCCAGCAGCCACCCGGGACTAGCGGGTAATGAGCAGTTCTTC
d_gene: TRBD2
j_gene: TRBJ2-1
v_gene: TRBV4-3
abundance: few

CDR3aa: CASSRADRQAFF
CDR3nt: TGTGCCAGCAGCCGAGCCGACAGGCAAGCTTTCTTT
d_gene: NA
j_gene: TRBJ1-1
v_gene: TRBV7-8
abundance: few

CDR3aa: CATSRGQGLTEAFF
CDR3nt: TGTGCCACCAGCAGGGGACAGGGCTTGACTGAAGCTTTCTTT
d_gene: TRBD1
j_gene: TRBJ1-1
v_gene: TRBV15
abundance: NA

CDR3aa: CASTRTSGVEETQYF
CDR3nt: TGTGCCAGCACGAGGACTAGCGGGGTTGAGGAGACCCAGTACTTC
d_gene: TRBD2
j_gene: TRBJ2-5
v_gene: TRBV9
abundance: NA

CDR3aa: CASSLEGAGGPYNEQFF
CDR3nt: TGTGCCAGCAGCTTAGAAGGAGCGGGAGGGCCGTATAATGAGCAGTTCTTC
d_gene: TRBD2
j_gene: TRBJ2-1
v_gene: TRBV11-2
abundance: NA

CDR3aa: CASSVADLLSLGQQDGYTF
CDR3nt: TGTGCCAGCAGCGTAGCTGACTTGTTGTCGCTCGGACAGCAAGATGGCTACACCTTC
d_gene: NA
j_gene: TRBJ1-2
v_gene: TRBV9
abundance: few

CDR3aa: CASSLYVGQGAETQYF
CDR3nt: TGTGCCAGCAGCTTATACGTGGGACAGGGGGCAGAGACCCAGTACTTC
d_gene: TRBD1
j_gene: TRBJ2-5
v_gene: TRBV7-2
abundance: NA

CDR3aa: CASSLGQGVEGETQYF
CDR3nt: TGTGCCAGCAGCCTAGGACAGGGCGTGGAGGGAGAGACCCAGTACTTC
d_gene: TRBD1
j_gene: TRBJ2-5
v_gene: TRBV7-9
abundance: NA

CDR3aa: CSVIRTSGSEQFF
CDR3nt: TGCAGCGTTATACGGACTAGCGGGAGTGAGCAGTTCTTC
d_gene: TRBD2
j_gene: TRBJ2-1
v_gene: TRBV29-1
abundance: NA

CDR3aa: CASSSILRRDTRASGELFF
CDR3nt: TGTGCCAGCTCATCTATCTTACGCCGGGACACAAGAGCATCCGGGGAGCTGTTTTTT
d_gene: NA
j_gene: TRBJ2-2
v_gene: TRBV18
abundance: few

CDR3aa: CASSIGLNNEQFF
CDR3nt: TGTGCCAGCAGTATCGGACTAAACAATGAGCAGTTCTTC
d_gene: NA
j_gene: TRBJ2-1
v_gene: TRBV2
abundance: few

CDR3aa: CASSQEGRGRLAGANVLTF
CDR3nt: TGTGCCAGCAGCCAAGAAGGGAGGGGGCGCTTAGCTGGGGCCAACGTCCTGACTTTC
d_gene: NA
j_gene: TRBJ2-6
v_gene: TRBV4-2
abundance: NA

CDR3aa: CASSYMVSYNEQFF
CDR3nt: TGTGCCAGCAGCTACATGGTATCCTACAATGAGCAGTTCTTC
d_gene: NA
j_gene: TRBJ2-1
v_gene: TRBV7-2
abundance: NA

CDR3aa: CASSGVRDGHEQYF
CDR3nt: TGTGCCAGCAGCGGGGTCCGGGACGGTCACGAGCAGTACTTC
d_gene: NA
j_gene: TRBJ2-7
v_gene: TRBV11-2
abundance: NA

CDR3aa: CASSLLTGPGVNEKLFF
CDR3nt: TGCGCCAGCAGCTTGCTGACAGGCCCTGGGGTTAATGAAAAACTGTTTTTT
d_gene: NA
j_gene: TRBJ1-4
v_gene: TRBV5-1
abundance: few

CDR3aa: CSALQAPGANVLTF
CDR3nt: TGCAGCGCCCTCCAGGCTCCTGGGGCCAACGTCCTGACTTTC
d_gene: NA
j_gene: TRBJ2-6
v_gene: TRBV29-1
abundance: NA

CDR3aa: CASSRVGVGFDEQFF
CDR3nt: TGCGCCAGCAGCCGGGTGGGGGTAGGGTTCGATGAGCAGTTCTTC
d_gene: NA
j_gene: TRBJ2-1
v_gene: TRBV5-1
abundance: NA

CDR3aa: CASRSGDSGNTIYF
CDR3nt: TGTGCCAGCAGGTCCGGGGACTCTGGAAACACCATATATTTT
d_gene: NA
j_gene: TRBJ1-3
v_gene: TRBV28
abundance: few

CDR3aa: CASSLMGGPQETQYF
CDR3nt: TGTGCCAGCAGTTTGATGGGGGGTCCCCAAGAGACCCAGTACTTC
d_gene: NA
j_gene: TRBJ2-5
v_gene: TRBV28
abundance: few

CDR3aa: CASSNAATRRNTGELFF
CDR3nt: TGTGCCAGCTCAAATGCGGCCACTCGGCGGAACACCGGGGAGCTGTTTTTT
d_gene: NA
j_gene: TRBJ2-2
v_gene: TRBV18
abundance: NA